Each of the 31 T cell receptor beta chains below was sequenced from the same sample in a study of T cells in placental villitis. Sequencing used immunoSEQ v4. TCRdb keeps only in-frame clones here, not all; method: immunoSEQ multiplex PCR. This table holds over 2,500 clones, almost 80% found once. Sequenced: placental tissue containing maternal and fetal cells. These receptors all come from a human patient with infectious villitis; the placental T cells may come from both mother and fetus.

The rearrangement uses TRBV2 and TRBJ2-4; D unclear. The V gene lost 2 bases and the J gene lost 0 bases, with 5 bases spanning the gap. Per the germline V gene, CDR1 is SNHLY and CDR2 is FYNNEI. This CDR3 spans 14 amino acids. The CDR3 nucleotides read TGTGCCAGCAGTGAAAGACTAGCCAAAAACATTCAGTACTTC. It translates to CASSERLAKNIQYF. Combining the CDR3 with reference TRBV2 and TRBJ2-4 gives the whole variable domain EPEVTQTPSHQVTQMGQEVILRCVPISNHLYFYWYRQILGQKVEFLVSFYNNEISEKSEIFDDQFSVERPDGSNFTLKIRSTKLEDSAMYFCASSERLAKNIQYFGAGTRLSVL.

This clone occurred a few times. Other DNA sequences in this sample translate to the same CDR3. The gene calls are TRBV6-5 and TRBJ1-1; unclear D gene. V was clipped by 2 bases and J by 5 bases, with 6 bases between them. The CDR3 is 12 residues long. Germline assignment: CDR1 MNHEY and CDR2 SVGAGI. The DNA for the CDR3 is TGTGCCAGCAGTTACGGAGGAACTGAAGCTTTCTTT. This sequence encodes CASSYGGTEAFF.

The chain employs TRBV5-1 and TRBJ1-5; D may be TRBD1 (5 bases). The V gene lost 0 bases and the J gene lost 2 bases, with 12 bases spanning the gap. CDR3 size: 16 residues. CDR1 is SGHRS and CDR2 is YFSETQ in the germline V gene. CDR3 loop: CASSLDGRAGNQPQHF. The CDR3 nucleotides are TGCGCCAGCAGCTTGGACGGCAGGGCTGGCAATCAGCCCCAGCATTTT.

The chain is built from TRBV11-1 and TRBJ1-2; D may be TRBD1 (5 bases). Trimming pared 6 bases from V and 0 bases from J, leaving 8 bases between. Germline V gene sequence: CDR1 SGHAT, CDR2 FQDESV (reference sequence). This CDR3 has 13 amino acids. The CDR3 coding sequence is TGTGCCAGCAGACCAGGGACTAACTATGGCTACACCTTC. It codes for CASRPGTNYGYTF.

The chain is built from TRBV2 and TRBJ2-7; 11 bases align to TRBD2. Germline CDR1 SNHLY, CDR2 FYNNEI. V lost 8 bases, J lost 1 base, and 1 base stayed unmatched. CDR3 size: 13 residues. CDR3 protein: CASLAGGSYEQYF. CDR3 DNA: TGTGCCAGCCTAGCGGGGGGTTCCTACGAGCAGTACTTC.

The chain combines TRBV2 with TRBJ1-1; D is undetermined. The CDR3 contains 14 residues. CDR1 is SNHLY, CDR2 FYNNEI, per germline. Trimming took 6 bases from V and 1 from J, leaving 12 bases between them. In nucleotides, the CDR3 is TGTGCCAGCAGCGCCACAACAGCGAACACTGAAGCTTTCTTT. It encodes CASSATTANTEAFF.

The rearrangement uses TRBV24-1 and TRBJ2-3; possibly TRBD2 for D (5 bases). Trimming removed 1 base at V and 2 bases at J, with 9 bases between. The germline gives CDR1 KGHDR, CDR2 SFDVKD. This CDR3 contains 15 residues. Written as DNA, the CDR3 is TGTGCCACCAGTGATTTAGGGAGAGACACAGATACGCAGTATTTT. The encoded protein is CATSDLGRDTDTQYF.

This clone was seen a few times. The V and J genes are TRBV7-3 and TRBJ2-7, with TRBD2 as a possible D gene (6 bases). Trimming pared 5 bases from V and 1 base from J, leaving 12 bases between. This CDR3 region has 14 residues. From germline, CDR1 is SGHTA and CDR2 FQGTGA. CDR3 amino acids: CASSPQGGSYEQYF. CDR3 DNA: TGTGCCAGCAGCCCCCAGGGAGGTTCCTACGAGCAGTACTTC.

This rearrangement joins TRBV21-1 to TRBJ2-2; TRBD2 is taken as the D call from the table, unchecked against the DNA. TRBV21-1 constitutes a pseudogene. The CDR3 covers 17 residues. CDR3 nucleotides: TGTGCCAGCAGCAAAGTCCTGAGAGGTTCGAACACCGGGGAGCTGTTTTTT. It codes for CASSKVLRGSNTGELFF.

The chain couples TRBV7-6 to TRBJ2-7; 13 bases are shared with TRBD2. After removal of 5 bases from V and 6 bases from J, the junction contained 7 bases not matched to a gene. The CDR3 has 15 residues. Germline assignment: CDR1 SGHVS and CDR2 FNYEAQ. The CDR3 nucleotides read TGTGCCAGCAGCGGGACTAGCGGGGAGGGTGGCGAGCAGTACTTC. It translates to CASSGTSGEGGEQYF.

The chain recombines TRBV5-8 with TRBJ2-1; TRBD2 matches at 7 bases. From germline, CDR1 is SGHTS and CDR2 YDEGEE. J was trimmed by 6 bases and V by 3 bases; bases with no gene match: 0. The CDR3 is 12 residues long. The CDR3 reads CASSWTSNEQFF. CDR3 sequence (DNA): TGTGCCAGCAGCTGGACTAGCAATGAGCAGTTCTTC.

This clone was counted a few times. The chain combines TRBV4-1 with TRBJ2-5, with 11 bases aligning to TRBD2. There are 16 residues in the CDR3. Germline V gene sequence: CDR1 MGHRA, CDR2 YSYEKL. V shed 4 bases, J shed 1 base, and the junction held 5 bases outside the gene matches. The CDR3 coding sequence is TGCGCCAGCAGCCGAGGTACTAGCGGGGGCCAAGAGACCCAGTACTTC. This encodes CASSRGTSGGQETQYF.

This clone was counted a single time. DNA of the CDR3: TGTGCCATCAACAACGGGGGCGGCAATGAGCAGTTCTTC. This sequence encodes CAINNGGGNEQFF. The chain is built from TRBV10-3 and TRBJ2-1; D possibly matches TRBD1 or TRBD2 (6 bases each). V was shortened by 7 bases and J by 6 bases, with 13 bases between the two germline ends. Germline lookup yields CDR1 ENHRY and CDR2 SYGVKD. This CDR3 is 13 amino acids long.

The chain uses TRBV19 and TRBJ2-3, with 8 bases matching TRBD1. There are 15 residues in the CDR3. The ends lost 9 bases at V and 0 bases at J; junction bases unmatched: 8. Germline V lookup: CDR1 LNHDA, CDR2 SQIVND (reference sequence). CDR3 amino acids: CASDRGLSSTDTQYF. The CDR3 nucleotides are TGTGCCAGCGACAGGGGCCTATCCAGCACAGATACGCAGTATTTT.

The V gene is TRBV9, the J gene TRBJ2-5; D gene unclear. The CDR3 consists of 10 residues. Between the trimmed V and J ends, which lost 3 bases and 4 bases, there was a span of 1 base. Germline V CDR1 and CDR2: SGDLS, YYNGEE. The DNA of the CDR3 is TGTGCCAGCAGCGGAGAGACCCAGTACTTC. It translates to CASSGETQYF.

With respect to this clone: This may be a read error, as it is one base from a much larger clone. CDR3 protein: CTSSLADRGTNEQFF. The CDR3 DNA reads TGTACCAGCAGCTTAGCGGACAGGGGTACTAATGAGCAGTTCTTC. J is TRBJ2-1 and V is TRBV7-9; TRBD1 matches 9 bases. The CDR3 contains 15 residues. Germline assignment: CDR1 SEHNR and CDR2 FQNEAQ (reference sequence).

This clone has just one count. The rearrangement uses TRBV7-9 and TRBJ1-1, with 7 positions matching TRBD1. CDR1 and CDR2 (germline): SEHNR, FQNEAQ (reference sequence). After removal of 4 bases from V and 6 bases from J, the junction contained 5 bases not matched to a gene. The CDR3 length is 13 residues. This chain's CDR3 is CASSSQGDPEAFF. In DNA, the CDR3 is TGTGCCAGCAGCTCCCAGGGGGATCCTGAAGCTTTCTTT.

The chain combines TRBV2 with TRBJ2-5; D gene uncertain. V gave up 4 bases and J gave up 1 base, with 7 bases separating them. The CDR3 length is 13 residues. Germline lookup yields CDR1 SNHLY and CDR2 FYNNEI. CDR3 coding DNA: TGTGCCAGCAGTGTCGTGTCCCAAGAGACCCAGTACTTC. It translates to CASSVVSQETQYF.

This chain uses TRBV7-2 with TRBJ2-5; D is unresolved. V was cut by 2 bases and J by 2 bases, with 6 bases left in between. The germline CDR1 and CDR2 sequences are SGHTA and FQGNSA. This CDR3 spans 13 amino acids. The CDR3 sequence is CASSLWQQETQYF. The CDR3, as DNA: TGTGCCAGCAGCTTATGGCAGCAAGAGACCCAGTACTTC.

This chain joins TRBV10-1 and TRBJ1-1; tentative D call: TRBD1 (5 bases). The CDR3 is 11 residues long. Germline lookup yields CDR1 WNHNN and CDR2 SYGVQD (reference sequence). Between the trimmed V and J ends, which lost 5 bases and 8 bases, there was a span of 9 bases. In DNA, the CDR3 is TGCGCCAGCAGTCCGGGGGGAGAAGCTTTCTTT. Its translation: CASSPGGEAFF.

This clone was found once. The V and J genes are TRBV6-5 and TRBJ2-2; TRBD2 is a possible D gene (6 bases). The V gene lost 8 bases and the J gene lost 0 bases, with 10 bases spanning the gap. Germline-derived CDR1 and CDR2 are MNHEY and SVGAGI. The CDR3 totals 14 residues. CDR3 nucleotide sequence: TGTGCCAGCGAGCGGGTTTCGAACACCGGGGAGCTGTTTTTT. This translates into CASERVSNTGELFF.

V gene TRBV24-1 combines with J gene TRBJ2-1; D gene uncertain. This CDR3 spans 13 amino acids. Germline V gene data show CDR1 as KGHDR and CDR2 as SFDVKD. V was shortened by 7 bases and J by 2 bases, with 8 bases between the two germline ends. CDR3 residues: CATRAQTYNEQFF. CDR3 nucleotide sequence: TGTGCCACCAGGGCACAAACCTACAATGAGCAGTTCTTC.

The rearrangement links TRBV6-2 or TRBV6-3 to TRBJ2-2, with D tentatively TRBD1 (6 bases). The CDR3 runs 17 residues. Trimming cost V 6 bases and J 6 bases, with 23 bases left between them. Germline CDR1 MNHEY, CDR2 SVGEGT. In nucleotides, the CDR3 is TGTGCCAGCAGCCCTACCGACAGGCCCTTGGGGGCCGGGGAGCTGTTTTTT. It is translated as CASSPTDRPLGAGELFF.

The chain carries TRBV29-1 and TRBJ1-2, with a possible D match to TRBD1 (5 bases). Deletions cut 5 bases from V and 6 bases from J, with 19 bases between. Germline V gene sequence: CDR1 SQVTM, CDR2 ANQGSEA. The CDR3 loop spans 14 amino acids. The CDR3: CSVLGPREVDGYTF. CDR3 nucleotides: TGCAGCGTTTTAGGTCCCAGGGAAGTCGATGGCTACACCTTC.

The chain combines TRBV7-3 with TRBJ2-7, with D perhaps TRBD2 (6 bases). The CDR3 is made up of 15 amino acids. The V end lost 3 bases, the J end lost 2 bases, and 14 bases lay between the germline ends. The germline V gene encodes CDR1 SGHTA and CDR2 FQGTGA. In DNA form, the CDR3 reads TGTGCCAGCAGCTTGTCGACGGGGGTTGCCTACGAGCAGTACTTC. Encoded protein: CASSLSTGVAYEQYF.

CDR3 DNA sequence: TGTGCCAGCAGCCAAGGCCGGGGGCGCTACGAGCAGTACTTC. This sequence encodes CASSQGRGRYEQYF. The chain uses TRBV14 and TRBJ2-7, with D perhaps TRBD1 or TRBD2 (6 bases each). V was shortened by 1 base and J by 3 bases, with 10 bases between the two germline ends. Germline V gene lookup returns CDR1 SGHDN and CDR2 FVKESK. The CDR3 has 14 residues.

The rearrangement uses TRBV4-1 and TRBJ2-5, with D perhaps assigned TRBD1 or TRBD2 (7 bases each). Germline lookup yields CDR1 MGHRA and CDR2 YSYEKL. Between the trimmed V and J ends, which lost 3 bases and 7 bases, there was a span of 12 bases. This CDR3 spans 13 amino acids. The CDR3 spells CASSHPRGGTQYF. CDR3 sequence (DNA): TGCGCCAGCAGCCACCCCAGGGGGGGGACCCAGTACTTC.

The chain combines TRBV6-5 with TRBJ2-7; no firm D call. V shed 7 bases and J shed 1 base, with 8 bases lying between them. The V gene's germline CDR1 is MNHEY and CDR2 SVGAGI. The CDR3 consists of 12 residues. CDR3 region: CASKGYSYEQYF. Here the CDR3 DNA reads TGTGCCAGCAAGGGTTATTCCTACGAGCAGTACTTC.

This rearrangement joins TRBV5-1 to TRBJ2-3; perhaps D is TRBD1 or TRBD2 (5 bases each). Germline assignment: CDR1 SGHRS and CDR2 YFSETQ. This CDR3 spans 16 amino acids. V was shortened by 0 bases and J by 1 base, with 12 bases between the two germline ends. The CDR3 reads CASSLGRGGGTDTQYF. The CDR3 DNA reads TGCGCCAGCAGCTTGGGACGGGGCGGCGGCACAGATACGCAGTATTTT.

The chain recombines TRBV7-6 with TRBJ1-1; D is uncertain. Germline loops: CDR1 SGHVS, CDR2 FNYEAQ. Trimming cost V 9 bases and J 0 bases, with 11 bases left between them. The CDR3 has 13 amino acids. CDR3 loop: CASGVQLNTEAFF. CDR3 nucleotides: TGTGCCAGTGGTGTGCAGTTGAACACTGAAGCTTTCTTT.

The chain carries TRBV9 and TRBJ2-3; D gene uncertain. Germline-derived CDR1 and CDR2 are SGDLS and YYNGEE. Trimming stripped 0 bases from V and 0 bases from J, with 2 bases between. The CDR3 covers 13 residues. As DNA, the CDR3 is TGTGCCAGCAGCGTAGACAGCACAGATACGCAGTATTTT. Its translation is CASSVDSTDTQYF. The full variable domain, its missing parts supplied by reference TRBV9 and TRBJ2-3, is DSGVTQTPKHLITATGQRVTLRCSPRSGDLSVYWYQQSLDQGLQFLIQYYNGEERAKGNILERFSAQQFPDLHSELNLSSLELGDSALYFCASSVDSTDTQYFGPGTRLTVL.